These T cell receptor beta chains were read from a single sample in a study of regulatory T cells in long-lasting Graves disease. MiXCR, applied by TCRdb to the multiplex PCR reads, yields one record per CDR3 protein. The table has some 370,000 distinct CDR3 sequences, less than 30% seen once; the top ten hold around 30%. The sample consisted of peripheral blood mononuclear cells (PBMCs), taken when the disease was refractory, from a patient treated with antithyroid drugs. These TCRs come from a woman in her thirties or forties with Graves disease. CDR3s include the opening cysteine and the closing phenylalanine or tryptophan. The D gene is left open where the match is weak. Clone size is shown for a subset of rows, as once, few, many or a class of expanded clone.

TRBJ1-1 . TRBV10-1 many TGCGCCAGCAGTGACCTCGGAGACACTGAAGCTTTCTTT CASSDLGDTEAFF
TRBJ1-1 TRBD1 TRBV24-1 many TGTGCCACCAGCGTATCCGGGACAGGGAGTACTGAAGCTTTCTTT CATSVSGTGSTEAFF
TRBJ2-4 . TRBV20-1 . TGCAGTGCTAGCCGTCGACCCTCTAGACTAGCCAAAAACATTCAGTACTTC CSASRRPSRLAKNIQYF
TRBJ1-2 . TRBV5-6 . TGTGCCAGCAGAAAAGGCAGCTACTATGGCTACACCTTC CASRKGSYYGYTF
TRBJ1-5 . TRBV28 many TGTGCCAGCAGTTTAGGACCCAGTCAGCCCCAGCATTTT CASSLGPSQPQHF
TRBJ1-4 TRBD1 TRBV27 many TGTGCCAGCAGTTTCGGCTTTGGAGGGGGCGCGACTAATGAAAAACTGTTTTTT CASSFGFGGGATNEKLFF
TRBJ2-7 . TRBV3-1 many TGTGCCAGCAGCCTCCAAAAGGACGAGCAGTACTTC CASSLQKDEQYF
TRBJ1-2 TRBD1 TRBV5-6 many TGTGCCAGCAGCCGCGGGACAGAGAAAAACTATGGCTACACCTTC CASSRGTEKNYGYTF
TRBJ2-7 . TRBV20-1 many TGCAGTGCTAGACCCCATCCTTACGAGCAGTACTTC CSARPHPYEQYF
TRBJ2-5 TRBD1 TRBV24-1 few TGTGCCACCAGTGATCCGGGACAGGGGTATAACCAAGAGACCCAGTACTTC CATSDPGQGYNQETQYF
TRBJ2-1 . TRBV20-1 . TGCAGTGCTATCCCCGGGACCGCCGAGGCCTACAATGAGCAGTTCTTC CSAIPGTAEAYNEQFF
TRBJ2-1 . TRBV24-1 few TGTGCCACCAGTGATTTGCCACGGAATGAGCAGTTCTTC CATSDLPRNEQFF
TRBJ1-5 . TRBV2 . TGTGCCAGCAGTGTGGGGACAAGTCTTAATCAGCCCCAGCATTTT CASSVGTSLNQPQHF
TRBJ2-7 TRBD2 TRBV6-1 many TGTGCCAGCAGACCCGGACTAGCGGCTTACGAGCAGTACTTC CASRPGLAAYEQYF
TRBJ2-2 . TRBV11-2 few TGTGCCAGCAGCCCCGGGGGACAGTTACTTGGGGACACCGGGGAGCTGTTTTTT CASSPGGQLLGDTGELFF
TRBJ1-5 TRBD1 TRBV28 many TGTGCCAGCAGTCGGGACAGGATTAATCAGCCCCAGCATTTT CASSRDRINQPQHF
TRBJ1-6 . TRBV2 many TGTGCCAGCAGTGGGGGTAAAGGCTCCTATAATTCACCCCTCCACTTT CASSGGKGSYNSPLHF
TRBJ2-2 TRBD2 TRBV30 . TGTGCCTGGACCCCACTAGCGGGAGAGGTCGGGGAGCTGTTTTTT CAWTPLAGEVGELFF
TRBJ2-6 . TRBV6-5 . TGTGCCAGCAGTTACTCGGGCGGCTCTGGGGCCAACGTCCTGACTTTC CASSYSGGSGANVLTF
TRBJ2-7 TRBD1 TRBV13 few TGTGCCAGCAGCTACGCCCCGGACAGGGGTCTTCCCTACGAGCAGTACTTC CASSYAPDRGLPYEQYF
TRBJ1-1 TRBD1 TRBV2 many TGTGCCAGCAGAAAAAACTACAGGGGAGATACTGAAGCTTTCTTT CASRKNYRGDTEAFF
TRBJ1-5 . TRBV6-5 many TGTGCCAGCAGTTACTCATTCGACTCCAATCAGCCCCAGCATTTT CASSYSFDSNQPQHF
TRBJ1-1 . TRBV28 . TGTGCCAGCACTGGGGGTGCGGGCACTGAAGCTTTCTTT CASTGGAGTEAFF
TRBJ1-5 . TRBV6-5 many TGTGCCAGCAGTTACTCGGGACTGGAGCAGAATCAGCCCCAGCATTTT CASSYSGLEQNQPQHF
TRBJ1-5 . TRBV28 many TGTGCCAGCAGCCGCCGTTTGAGGACAGATCAGCCCCAGCATTTT CASSRRLRTDQPQHF
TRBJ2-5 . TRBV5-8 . TGTGCCAGCAGCTTCAAGGGGACGGGAGTGGGAGAGACCCAGTACTTC CASSFKGTGVGETQYF
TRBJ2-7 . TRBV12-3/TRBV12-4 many TGTGCCAGCAGTTTCGGGGTTTCCTACGAGCAGTACTTC CASSFGVSYEQYF
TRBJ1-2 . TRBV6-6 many TGTGCCAGCAGTTACTCGGGGACATCACCACTCTATGGCTACACCTTC CASSYSGTSPLYGYTF
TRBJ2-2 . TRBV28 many TGTGCCAGCAGCTTAACCGGGGAGCTGTTTTTT CASSLTGELFF
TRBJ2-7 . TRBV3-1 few TGTGCCAGCAGCCAAGGTCTTGGGGCAGGGAGGCAGCAGTACTTC CASSQGLGAGRQQYF
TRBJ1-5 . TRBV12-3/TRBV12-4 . TGTGGCAGCAGTTTGACGTGGAGCAATCAGCCCCAGCATTTT CGSSLTWSNQPQHF
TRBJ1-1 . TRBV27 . TGTGCCAGCAGTTTAAAGGTGGAAGCCCATAAGGCTTTCTTT CASSLKVEAHKAFF
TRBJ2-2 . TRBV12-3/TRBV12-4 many TGTGCCAGCAGACTCGGACAGAATGCCGGGGAGCTGTTTTTT CASRLGQNAGELFF
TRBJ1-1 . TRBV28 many TGTGCCAGCAGTTTCAGGGGACCCTCCAGGGAAGCTTTCTTT CASSFRGPSREAFF
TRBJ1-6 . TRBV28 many TGTGCCAGCAGGAGGTCAAGGGACCGAAGGGATTCACCCCTCCACTTT CASRRSRDRRDSPLHF
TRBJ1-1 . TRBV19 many TGTGCCAGTAGTATAGGGGGACGATTTTCGCTTCTAGGCACTGAAGCTTTCTTT CASSIGGRFSLLGTEAFF
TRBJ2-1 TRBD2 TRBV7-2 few TGTGCCAGCACCAACGGACTAGCGGGAGGAAATGAGCAGTTCTTC CASTNGLAGGNEQFF
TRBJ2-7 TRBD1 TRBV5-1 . TGCGCCAGCAGCTTCCAGGGGGCGGACTACGAGCAGTACTTC CASSFQGADYEQYF